These 23 T cell receptor beta chains came from one sample sequenced in a study of blood T cells in healthy people across ages (dated by TCRdb to between 2015 and 2017). Preparation of the library involved 5' RACE. The sequencer was an Illumina HiSeq 2500. A second about 7 to 11 cycle PCR used a sample-barcoded 5' primer and a J-beta primer mix. TCRdb handled the public reads itself, with Q25 trimming in fastp and clone calling in MiXCR, and kept productive beta chains. Rows with one shared CDR3 protein collapse into an entry with the most common genes and DNA. Recorded for this sample are about 800,000 distinct CDR3 sequences; 58% of them occurred a single time. Clones ranked in the top ten supply about 20% of the sample. The sample consisted of blood. These receptors were taken from a man in his thirties or forties in good health.

The chain uses TRBV20-1 and TRBJ2-3; 7 positions agree with TRBD1. The trim removed 3 bases at V and 5 bases at J, leaving 8 bases unmatched. This CDR3 is 14 amino acids long. The germline V gene encodes CDR1 DFQATT and CDR2 SNEGSKA (reference sequence). The CDR3 nucleotides are TGCAGTGCTAGTGGTGGGACAGTTAAAGATACGCAGTATTTT. This encodes CSASGGTVKDTQYF.

The V gene is TRBV7-3, the J gene TRBJ2-6, with D possibly matching TRBD1 (5 bases). Trimming pared 1 base from V and 1 base from J, leaving 8 bases between. This CDR3 has 16 residues. The germline CDR1 and CDR2 sequences are SGHTA and FQGTGA. The CDR3 DNA is TGTGCCAGCAGCTTAAGGGGCCAGTCTGGGGCCAACGTCCTGACTTTC. Its protein is CASSLRGQSGANVLTF.

CDR3 sequence reads: CASSFLGAGVGELFF. CDR3 DNA sequence: TGTGCCAGCAGTTTCCTCGGGGCAGGAGTTGGGGAGCTGTTTTTT. V usage is TRBV12-3 or TRBV12-4 and J usage is TRBJ2-2; the D gene could be TRBD1 or TRBD2 (5 bases each). CDR3 length: 15 amino acids. With 3 bases removed from V and 8 bases from J, the gap between germline ends came to 16 bases.

This rearrangement joins TRBV7-9 to TRBJ1-5, with D hard to call. Germline CDR1 reads SEHNR; CDR2 reads FQNEAQ (reference sequence). CDR3 length: 14 amino acids. Trimming took off 1 base at V and 4 bases at J, with 8 bases between the two ends. This chain's CDR3 is CASSLGVENQPQHF. Written as DNA, the CDR3 is TGTGCCAGCAGCTTAGGAGTGGAAAATCAGCCCCAGCATTTT.

This chain joins TRBV10-3 and TRBJ2-1; D might be TRBD1 or TRBD2, each matching 7 bases. Germline V CDR1 and CDR2: ENHRY, SYGVKD. CDR3 length: 14 residues. CDR3 nucleotide sequence: TGTACCTCAAAGGGGGCTAGCGGAGACTATGAGCAGTTCTTC. Protein: CTSKGASGDYEQFF.

This clonotype came up a few times. V is TRBV29-1 and J is TRBJ1-2; D unclear. V lost 3 bases to trimming and J lost 2 bases, with 10 bases between them. Germline values: CDR1 SQVTM, CDR2 ANQGSEA. The CDR3 covers 13 residues. This chain's CDR3 is CSVDLGQNYGYTF. The CDR3 nucleotides read TGCAGCGTTGACCTGGGCCAGAACTATGGCTACACCTTC.

The chain couples TRBV7-6 to TRBJ2-3; D unclear. Germline assignment: CDR1 SGHVS and CDR2 FNYEAQ. The CDR3 sequence is 17 residues long. V lost 2 bases to trimming and J lost 2 bases, with 17 bases between them. As DNA, the CDR3 is TGTGCCAGCAGCTTATCTGTGGACCGCGGAGTCACAGATACGCAGTATTTT. This translates into CASSLSVDRGVTDTQYF.

The rearrangement links TRBV6-4 to TRBJ2-3, with TRBD2 matching 9 bases. Germline CDR1 is MRHNA and CDR2 is SNTAGT. The junction had 4 bases not matched to a gene; V was cut back by 3 bases and J by 3 bases. CDR3 size: 15 residues. This CDR3 reads CASSEQAGGTDTQYF. The CDR3 DNA is TGTGCCAGCAGTGAGCAAGCGGGAGGAACAGATACGCAGTATTTT.

This clonotype was picked up many times. The CDR3 nucleotides are TGTGCCAGCAGACAGGCAAATGAGCAGTTCTTC. This translates into CASRQANEQFF. The chain couples TRBV12-3 or TRBV12-4 to TRBJ2-1; possible D gene TRBD1, 5 bases. The CDR3 extends over 11 amino acids. V lost 6 bases to trimming and J lost 7 bases, with 7 bases between them.

The rearrangement joins TRBV7-8 to TRBJ2-5; 8 bases line up with TRBD1. The J call may be faulty, since TRBJ2-7 better matches the DNA end. Germline lookup yields CDR1 SGHVS and CDR2 FQNEAQ. The CDR3 covers 14 residues. The CDR3 loop reads CASSLDRVEREQYF. In nucleotides, the CDR3 is TGTGCCAGCAGTTTGGACAGGGTTGAACGCGAGCAGTACTTC.

This sequence joins TRBV6-6 and TRBJ2-1; the D gene could be TRBD1 or TRBD2 (5 bases each). V lost 1 base and J 8 bases, leaving 9 bases between the germline ends. The CDR3 covers 13 residues. The germline CDR1 and CDR2 sequences are MNHNY and SVGAGI (reference sequence). The CDR3 loop reads CASSYFRGHEQFF. The CDR3, as DNA: TGTGCCAGCAGTTACTTCCGGGGCCATGAGCAGTTCTTC.

J is TRBJ1-1 and V is TRBV4-2; D perhaps matches TRBD1 (6 bases). This CDR3 contains 13 residues. V gave up 2 bases and J gave up 6 bases, with 10 bases separating them. CDR1 is LGHNA, CDR2 YNFKEQ, per germline. The CDR3 reads CASSQIQGAEAFF. In nucleotides, the CDR3 is TGTGCCAGCAGCCAAATACAGGGCGCTGAAGCTTTCTTT.

The CDR3: CASRVAVFSYEQYF. The DNA of the CDR3 is TGTGCCAGCAGGGTGGCGGTATTCTCCTACGAGCAGTACTTC. This chain links TRBV12-3 or TRBV12-4 with TRBJ2-7; D is undetermined. The CDR3 runs to 14 residues. V lost 6 bases to trimming and J lost 0 bases, with 12 bases between them.

The V and J genes are TRBV9 and TRBJ2-7; D is unresolved. This CDR3 is 17 amino acids long. Germline V gene sequence: CDR1 SGDLS, CDR2 YYNGEE. The ends were cut back, 4 bases at V and 0 bases at J, with 20 bases in the middle. CDR3 DNA: TGTGCCAGCAGCCTACATCCCGGGCTTGCGAGCTCCTACGAGCAGTACTTC. As protein: CASSLHPGLASSYEQYF. Drawing the rest from reference TRBV9 and TRBJ2-7, the complete variable domain is DSGVTQTPKHLITATGQRVTLRCSPRSGDLSVYWYQQSLDQGLQFLIQYYNGEERAKGNILERFSAQQFPDLHSELNLSSLELGDSALYFCASSLHPGLASSYEQYFGPGTRLTVT.

This clonotype has a handful of counts. V is TRBV6-5 and J is TRBJ2-1, with 10 bases that match TRBD2. V trimming: 8 bases; J trimming: 5 bases; junction bases outside the gene matches: 9. The CDR3 consists of 15 residues. Germline CDR1 and CDR2: MNHEY and SVGAGI. The chain's CDR3 is CASRLGTSDDNEQFF. The CDR3 DNA reads TGTGCCAGCCGGTTAGGGACTAGCGACGACAATGAGCAGTTCTTC.

The chain carries TRBV6-5 and TRBJ1-2; D remains ambiguous. Germline loops: CDR1 MNHEY, CDR2 SVGAGI. The CDR3 is made up of 13 amino acids. V shed 8 bases and J shed 7 bases, with 17 bases lying between them. CDR3 sequence reads: CASGRRDRSGYTF. CDR3 coding DNA: TGTGCCAGCGGACGGAGGGATCGGAGTGGCTACACCTTC.

A word on this clonotype: One end of the junction fails to match germline, which may point to a read error. V gene TRBV29-1 combines with J gene TRBJ2-1; TRBD2 matches 8 bases. Per germline, CDR1 SQVTM and CDR2 ANQGSEA. The CDR3 runs 15 residues. The CDR3 nucleotides read TGTAGCGTAGTTAGCGGGGTGAGCTCCTACAATGAGCAGTTCTTC. Translated, it gives CSVVSGVSSYNEQFF.

The chain links TRBV6-2 or TRBV6-3 to TRBJ1-3; D is uncertain. This CDR3 has 15 residues. Looked up from germline, CDR1 is MNHEY and CDR2 is SVGEGT. The V gene lost 6 bases and the J gene lost 0 bases, with 12 bases spanning the gap. The chain's CDR3 is CASRRGLSSGNTIYF. The CDR3 DNA sequence: TGTGCCAGCAGACGAGGACTGTCCTCTGGAAACACCATATATTTT.

This chain joins TRBV6-6 and TRBJ2-1, with D hard to call. With 10 bases removed from V and 2 bases from J, the gap between germline ends came to 12 bases. CDR3 length: 13 residues. Germline V lookup: CDR1 MNHNY, CDR2 SVGAGI (reference sequence). The DNA of the CDR3 is TGTGCCACTCCAGAATTTACCTACAATGAGCAGTTCTTC. Protein: CATPEFTYNEQFF.

This chain connects TRBV20-1 to TRBJ2-3, with TRBD1 matching 9 bases. V gave up 4 bases and J gave up 3 bases; unmatched junction bases: 2. CDR3 length equals 13 residues. In germline, CDR1 is DFQATT, CDR2 SNEGSKA (reference sequence). Here the CDR3 reads CSATGQGTDTQYF. CDR3 DNA: TGCAGTGCTACCGGACAGGGGACAGATACGCAGTATTTT.

A note on this clonotype: Relative to the germline gene, one junction end is altered; a read error may explain this. For the CDR3, the DNA is TGCAGTGCAGGGGGCAACTATGGCAACACCTTC. This sequence encodes CSAGGNYGNTF. V usage is TRBV20-1 and J usage is TRBJ1-2; TRBD1 agrees at 7 bases. Germline CDR1 and CDR2: DFQATT and SNEGSKA (reference sequence). CDR3 length: 11 amino acids.

The chain carries TRBV20-1 and TRBJ2-7, with 8 bases identical to TRBD2. The CDR3 consists of 15 residues. After removal of 5 bases from V and 2 bases from J, the junction contained 11 bases not matched to a gene. CDR1 is DFQATT and CDR2 is SNEGSKA in the germline V gene (reference sequence). The CDR3 sequence is CSASTISGNAYEQYF. The CDR3 region has the DNA TGCAGTGCTTCTACTATTAGCGGGAACGCCTACGAGCAGTACTTC.

This chain connects TRBV7-2 to TRBJ2-3, with D possibly being TRBD2 (5 bases). Germline CDR1 reads SGHTA; CDR2 reads FQGNSA. The CDR3 spans 14 residues. Trimming left V 5 bases short and J 2 bases short, with 11 bases between. The CDR3 bases are TGTGCCAGCAGCCATGGACTTACCACAGATACGCAGTATTTT. Protein product: CASSHGLTTDTQYF.